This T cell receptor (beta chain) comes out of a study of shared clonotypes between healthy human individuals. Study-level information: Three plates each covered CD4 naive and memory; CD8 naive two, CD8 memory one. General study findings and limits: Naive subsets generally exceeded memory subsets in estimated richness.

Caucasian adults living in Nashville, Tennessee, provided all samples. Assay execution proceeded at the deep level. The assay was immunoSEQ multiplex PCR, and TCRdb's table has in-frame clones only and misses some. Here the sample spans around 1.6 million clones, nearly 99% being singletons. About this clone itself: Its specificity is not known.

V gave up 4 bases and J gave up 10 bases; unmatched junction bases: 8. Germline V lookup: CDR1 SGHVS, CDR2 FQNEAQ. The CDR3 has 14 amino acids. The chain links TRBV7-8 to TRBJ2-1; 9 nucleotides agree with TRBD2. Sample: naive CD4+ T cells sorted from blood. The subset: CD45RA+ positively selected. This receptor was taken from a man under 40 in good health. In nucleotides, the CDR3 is TGTGCCAGCAGCTCGGCTGGGACTAGCAGAGAGCAGTTCTTC. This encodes CASSSAGTSREQFF.